These T cell receptor beta chains were read from a single sample in a study of shared clonotypes between healthy human individuals. The repertoire was sequenced with immunoSEQ multiplex PCR; TCRdb's copy has only in-frame clones and lacks some. The table has around 2,000,000 clones, roughly 95% seen once. Sequenced sample: naive CD8+ T cells sorted from blood. The origin of the receptors is a man aged 18 to 29 in good health. CDR3s include the opening cysteine and the closing phenylalanine or tryptophan. D genes are given only for firm matches. Size values are once, few and many counts, or a class for expanded clones, and some rows have none.

abundance: .; j_gene: TRBJ2-4; d_gene: TRBD1; v_gene: TRBV7-2; CDR3aa: CASSPPGQGYIQYF; CDR3nt: TGTGCCAGCAGCCCCCCGGGACAGGGGTACATTCAGTACTTC
abundance: .; j_gene: TRBJ2-7; d_gene: TRBD1; v_gene: TRBV27; CDR3aa: CASSSSTGEYSYEQYF; CDR3nt: TGTGCCAGCAGTTCGTCGACAGGGGAATATTCCTACGAGCAGTACTTC
abundance: .; j_gene: TRBJ2-7; d_gene: .; v_gene: TRBV7-9; CDR3aa: CASSLGVPPYEQYF; CDR3nt: TGTGCCAGCAGCTTAGGGGTACCCCCCTACGAGCAGTACTTC
abundance: .; j_gene: TRBJ2-3; d_gene: TRBD2; v_gene: TRBV28; CDR3aa: CASSLVRGGHSSTDTQYF; CDR3nt: TGTGCCAGCAGTTTGGTCCGCGGGGGGCATTCTAGCACAGATACGCAGTATTTT
abundance: .; j_gene: TRBJ2-3; d_gene: .; v_gene: TRBV4-1; CDR3aa: CASSPSADTQYF; CDR3nt: TGCGCCAGCAGCCCGAGCGCAGATACGCAGTATTTT
abundance: once; j_gene: TRBJ2-5; d_gene: .; v_gene: TRBV19; CDR3aa: CASSIGGLETQYF; CDR3nt: TGTGCCAGTAGTATTGGGGGGTTAGAGACCCAGTACTTC
abundance: .; j_gene: TRBJ2-1; d_gene: TRBD2; v_gene: TRBV28; CDR3aa: CASSFVGRDNEQFF; CDR3nt: TGTGCCAGCAGTTTTGTTGGGAGGGATAATGAGCAGTTCTTC
abundance: .; j_gene: TRBJ2-5; d_gene: TRBD2; v_gene: TRBV14; CDR3aa: CASSQISGSGETQYF; CDR3nt: TGTGCCAGCAGCCAAATTAGCGGGAGCGGGGAGACCCAGTACTTC
abundance: .; j_gene: TRBJ2-7; d_gene: TRBD1; v_gene: TRBV29-1; CDR3aa: CSIERTGTIQREQYF; CDR3nt: TGCAGCATTGAACGGACAGGCACAATTCAGCGGGAGCAGTACTTC
abundance: .; j_gene: TRBJ2-1; d_gene: TRBD2; v_gene: TRBV4-1; CDR3aa: CASSQAGLENEQFF; CDR3nt: TGCGCCAGCAGCCAGGCGGGACTAGAAAATGAGCAGTTCTTC
abundance: .; j_gene: TRBJ1-2; d_gene: .; v_gene: TRBV7-9; CDR3aa: CASSVLDKVGYTF; CDR3nt: TGTGCCAGCAGCGTACTCGACAAGGTCGGCTACACCTTC
abundance: .; j_gene: TRBJ2-2; d_gene: .; v_gene: TRBV10-3; CDR3aa: CAISESIHVNTGELFF; CDR3nt: TGTGCCATCAGTGAGTCGATTCACGTTAACACCGGGGAGCTGTTTTTT
abundance: .; j_gene: TRBJ1-1; d_gene: .; v_gene: TRBV19; CDR3aa: CASRFNVNTEAFF; CDR3nt: TGTGCCAGTAGGTTCAACGTAAACACTGAAGCTTTCTTT
abundance: .; j_gene: TRBJ2-3; d_gene: TRBD2; v_gene: TRBV2; CDR3aa: CASRESGGPLDTQYF; CDR3nt: TGTGCCAGCAGAGAGAGCGGGGGGCCTTTAGATACGCAGTATTTT
abundance: .; j_gene: TRBJ2-7; d_gene: TRBD1; v_gene: TRBV27; CDR3aa: CASSLEGATREQYF; CDR3nt: TGTGCCAGCAGTTTAGAGGGGGCCACTAGGGAGCAGTACTTC
abundance: .; j_gene: TRBJ1-5; d_gene: TRBD1; v_gene: TRBV4-1; CDR3aa: CASSQEGQGAYQPQHF; CDR3nt: TGCGCCAGCAGCCAAGAAGGACAGGGGGCTTATCAGCCCCAGCATTTT
abundance: .; j_gene: TRBJ2-2; d_gene: .; v_gene: TRBV6-5; CDR3aa: CASSYVTAGELFF; CDR3nt: TGTGCCAGCAGTTACGTCACAGCCGGGGAGCTGTTTTTT
abundance: .; j_gene: TRBJ1-1; d_gene: .; v_gene: TRBV5-6; CDR3aa: CASSSQPQGTEAFF; CDR3nt: TGTGCCAGCAGCTCCCAGCCCCAAGGGACTGAAGCTTTCTTT
abundance: .; j_gene: TRBJ2-2; d_gene: .; v_gene: TRBV25-1; CDR3aa: CASSEMGGNTGELFF; CDR3nt: TGTGCCAGCAGTGAAATGGGGGGCAACACCGGGGAGCTGTTTTTT
abundance: once; j_gene: TRBJ1-1; d_gene: .; v_gene: TRBV6-6; CDR3aa: CASRGYTEAFF; CDR3nt: TGTGCCAGCAGGGGGTACACTGAAGCTTTCTTT
abundance: .; j_gene: TRBJ2-3; d_gene: .; v_gene: TRBV10-2; CDR3aa: CAAQGADTQYF; CDR3nt: TGCGCCGCCCAGGGCGCAGATACGCAGTATTTT
abundance: .; j_gene: TRBJ2-7; d_gene: TRBD2; v_gene: TRBV11-2; CDR3aa: CASSLGLAGGLPYF; CDR3nt: TGTGCCAGCAGCTTAGGGCTAGCGGGAGGGTTGCCGTACTTC
abundance: once; j_gene: TRBJ2-2; d_gene: TRBD2; v_gene: TRBV9; CDR3aa: CASSEGLAGGARTGELFF; CDR3nt: TGTGCCAGCAGCGAAGGACTAGCGGGGGGTGCAAGGACCGGGGAGCTGTTTTTT
abundance: .; j_gene: TRBJ2-2; d_gene: TRBD1; v_gene: TRBV7-9; CDR3aa: CASRVDRGELFF; CDR3nt: TGTGCCAGCAGGGTGGACAGGGGGGAGCTGTTTTTT
abundance: .; j_gene: TRBJ2-7; d_gene: .; v_gene: TRBV5-4; CDR3aa: CASSLYSSYEQYF; CDR3nt: TGTGCCAGCAGCTTGTATAGCTCCTACGAGCAGTACTTC
abundance: .; j_gene: TRBJ2-5; d_gene: .; v_gene: TRBV2; CDR3aa: CASSELGSNPETQYF; CDR3nt: TGTGCCAGCAGTGAACTGGGGAGCAACCCAGAGACCCAGTACTTC
abundance: .; j_gene: TRBJ1-5; d_gene: .; v_gene: TRBV16; CDR3aa: CASSQWGGSNQPQHF; CDR3nt: TGTGCCAGCAGCCAATGGGGGGGGTCTAATCAGCCCCAGCATTTT
abundance: .; j_gene: TRBJ2-3; d_gene: TRBD2; v_gene: TRBV5-4; CDR3aa: CASSFGGGTDTQYF; CDR3nt: TGTGCCAGCAGCTTCGGGGGGGGCACAGATACGCAGTATTTT
abundance: .; j_gene: TRBJ2-7; d_gene: TRBD1; v_gene: TRBV7-9; CDR3aa: CASSSSGTGTYEQYF; CDR3nt: TGTGCCAGCAGTTCTTCCGGGACAGGAACCTACGAGCAGTACTTC
abundance: .; j_gene: TRBJ2-3; d_gene: .; v_gene: TRBV15; CDR3aa: CATSRSRHGDTQYF; CDR3nt: TGTGCCACCAGCAGGAGTAGACACGGGGATACGCAGTATTTT
abundance: .; j_gene: TRBJ2-5; d_gene: TRBD2; v_gene: TRBV6-1; CDR3aa: CASSEFRLAGVQETQYF; CDR3nt: TGTGCCAGCAGTGAATTCCGGCTAGCGGGGGTCCAAGAGACCCAGTACTTC
abundance: .; j_gene: TRBJ2-7; d_gene: TRBD1; v_gene: TRBV27; CDR3aa: CASSSTGGEQYF; CDR3nt: TGTGCCAGCAGTTCGACAGGGGGCGAGCAGTACTTC
abundance: .; j_gene: TRBJ2-3; d_gene: TRBD2; v_gene: TRBV2; CDR3aa: CASSEDGTSRTDTQYF; CDR3nt: TGTGCCAGCAGTGAAGATGGGACTAGTAGGACAGATACGCAGTATTTT
abundance: once; j_gene: TRBJ1-1; d_gene: .; v_gene: TRBV30; CDR3aa: CAWSRAGATEAFF; CDR3nt: TGTGCCTGGAGTAGGGCAGGGGCCACTGAAGCTTTCTTT
abundance: .; j_gene: TRBJ1-1; d_gene: TRBD1; v_gene: TRBV7-2; CDR3aa: CASTPPQQGVNTEAFF; CDR3nt: TGTGCCAGCACCCCCCCACAACAGGGGGTGAACACTGAAGCTTTCTTT
abundance: .; j_gene: TRBJ2-3; d_gene: TRBD1; v_gene: TRBV7-3; CDR3aa: CASSPGTGVPDTQYF; CDR3nt: TGTGCCAGCAGTCCGGGGACAGGGGTCCCAGATACGCAGTATTTT
abundance: .; j_gene: TRBJ2-3; d_gene: TRBD2; v_gene: TRBV28; CDR3aa: CASSLVLTSDRLVDTQYF; CDR3nt: TGTGCCAGCAGTTTAGTCCTTACTAGCGACCGCCTGGTAGATACGCAGTATTTT
abundance: .; j_gene: TRBJ2-1; d_gene: .; v_gene: TRBV7-8; CDR3aa: CASSPDTYNEQFF; CDR3nt: TGTGCCAGCAGCCCGGACACCTACAATGAGCAGTTCTTC
abundance: few; j_gene: TRBJ2-1; d_gene: .; v_gene: TRBV27; CDR3aa: CASSFDYNEQFF; CDR3nt: TGTGCCAGCAGTTTTGACTACAATGAGCAGTTCTTC
abundance: .; j_gene: TRBJ2-7; d_gene: TRBD1; v_gene: TRBV5-5; CDR3aa: CASSFGDRGAGDEQYF; CDR3nt: TGTGCCAGCAGCTTTGGCGACAGGGGCGCAGGAGACGAGCAGTACTTC
abundance: .; j_gene: TRBJ2-4; d_gene: .; v_gene: TRBV14; CDR3aa: CASTHAGSDKNIQYF; CDR3nt: TGTGCCAGCACCCATGCTGGGTCGGACAAAAACATTCAGTACTTC
abundance: .; j_gene: TRBJ1-5; d_gene: TRBD1; v_gene: TRBV9; CDR3aa: CASSISGGNQPQHF; CDR3nt: TGTGCCAGCAGCATTTCAGGGGGGAATCAGCCCCAGCATTTT
abundance: .; j_gene: TRBJ2-5; d_gene: .; v_gene: TRBV27; CDR3aa: CASSWGKVETQYF; CDR3nt: TGTGCCAGCAGTTGGGGCAAAGTGGAGACCCAGTACTTC
abundance: once; j_gene: TRBJ2-7; d_gene: .; v_gene: TRBV6-6; CDR3aa: CASSYSLAFSYEQYF; CDR3nt: TGTGCCAGCAGTTACTCGTTGGCGTTCTCCTACGAGCAGTACTTC
abundance: .; j_gene: TRBJ2-7; d_gene: .; v_gene: TRBV21-1; CDR3aa: CASSGIAGEWYEQYF; CDR3nt: TGTGCCAGCAGCGGCATAGCGGGAGAATGGTACGAGCAGTACTTC
abundance: .; j_gene: TRBJ2-7; d_gene: TRBD1; v_gene: TRBV14; CDR3aa: CASRDRSTYEQYF; CDR3nt: TGTGCCAGCAGGGACAGGTCTACCTACGAGCAGTACTTC
abundance: .; j_gene: TRBJ1-1; d_gene: .; v_gene: TRBV13; CDR3aa: CASSPGRGSTEAFF; CDR3nt: TGTGCCAGCAGCCCCGGGAGGGGATCCACTGAAGCTTTCTTT
abundance: .; j_gene: TRBJ1-3; d_gene: .; v_gene: TRBV11-2; CDR3aa: CASSVDRNSGNTIYF; CDR3nt: TGTGCCAGCAGTGTCGACAGGAACTCTGGAAACACCATATATTTT
abundance: .; j_gene: TRBJ2-1; d_gene: TRBD2; v_gene: TRBV4-1; CDR3aa: CASSQEPGPGLAYNEQFF; CDR3nt: TGCGCCAGCAGCCAAGAACCTGGGCCGGGACTAGCTTACAATGAGCAGTTCTTC
abundance: .; j_gene: TRBJ2-7; d_gene: TRBD1; v_gene: TRBV4-1; CDR3aa: CASSPLGGTGDEQYF; CDR3nt: TGCGCCAGCAGCCCTCTCGGTGGGACAGGGGACGAGCAGTACTTC
abundance: .; j_gene: TRBJ1-1; d_gene: TRBD1; v_gene: TRBV6-5; CDR3aa: CASSGGTGGSAEAFF; CDR3nt: TGTGCCAGCAGTGGTGGGACAGGGGGAAGTGCTGAAGCTTTCTTT
abundance: .; j_gene: TRBJ2-5; d_gene: .; v_gene: TRBV2; CDR3aa: CASRGLEETQYF; CDR3nt: TGTGCCAGCAGAGGCTTGGAAGAGACCCAGTACTTC
abundance: .; j_gene: TRBJ1-2; d_gene: TRBD1; v_gene: TRBV7-9; CDR3aa: CASSQGQGSNYGYTF; CDR3nt: TGTGCCAGCAGCCAAGGACAGGGGAGTAACTATGGCTACACCTTC
abundance: .; j_gene: TRBJ2-7; d_gene: .; v_gene: TRBV27; CDR3aa: CASSLIGMTTGEQYF; CDR3nt: TGTGCCAGCAGTTTAATAGGTATGACTACGGGGGAGCAGTACTTC
abundance: few; j_gene: TRBJ1-2; d_gene: .; v_gene: TRBV19; CDR3aa: CAATAGGNGYTF; CDR3nt: TGTGCCGCTACGGCGGGGGGCAATGGCTACACCTTC
abundance: .; j_gene: TRBJ1-1; d_gene: .; v_gene: TRBV4-1; CDR3aa: CASSQDSIGQLNTEAFF; CDR3nt: TGCGCCAGCAGCCAAGATAGTATCGGACAGCTGAACACTGAAGCTTTCTTT